One sample yielded the 27 T cell receptor beta chains listed below, sequenced in a study of T-cell memory formation after mild COVID-19. TCRdb processed the 5' RACE reads anew with MiXCR; each CDR3 protein has one entry. The sample yields tens of thousands of distinct CDR3 sequences, 28% seen once. Sequencing used PBMCs or a T cell subset sorted from them (not recorded which). Receptor source: a man younger than 35 who had mild COVID-19 (a few samples of this study predate the infection). Cell type and time point are not known.

In this sample, this clonotype turned up a few times. This chain links TRBV4-1 with TRBJ2-2; 8 nucleotides align to TRBD2. The trim removed 6 bases at V and 6 bases at J, leaving 3 bases unmatched. The CDR3 is 13 residues long. The V gene's germline CDR1 is MGHRA and CDR2 YSYEKL. DNA for the CDR3: TGCGCCAGCAGGGGACTAGGCGCCGGGGAGCTGTTTTTT. It specifies CASRGLGAGELFF.

This chain joins TRBV10-3 and TRBJ2-7, with 8 bases matching TRBD1. The CDR3 runs 13 residues. Germline V gene sequence: CDR1 ENHRY, CDR2 SYGVKD. The DNA of the CDR3 is TGTGCCCTCAGTGAGGACAGGGCCCGGGAGCAGTACGTC. Translation gives CALSEDRAREQYV.

This clonotype has only a few counts. J is TRBJ1-5 and V is TRBV27; a weak D match, TRBD1 (6 bases). V was cut by 4 bases and J by 5 bases, with 9 bases left in between. CDR1 is MNHEY and CDR2 is SMNVEV in the germline V gene (reference sequence). The CDR3 runs to 13 residues. The CDR3 loop is CASSSQGHQPQHF. CDR3 nucleotides: TGTGCCAGCAGTTCCCAGGGGCATCAGCCCCAGCATTTT.

This clonotype has only a few counts. A single base separates this from a much larger clone, so it may be a read error. The gene calls are TRBV6-5 and TRBJ2-1; D is ambiguous. This CDR3 is 11 amino acids long. V lost 4 bases and J lost 3, with 1 base in between. Germline V gives CDR1 MNHEY, CDR2 SVGAGI. CDR3 region: CASSFYNEQFF. CDR3 coding DNA: TGTGCCAGCAGTTTCTACAATGAGCAGTTCTTC.

This clonotype is a singleton in its sample. The chain is built from TRBV2 and TRBJ2-4; D assignment may be TRBD1 or TRBD2 (6 bases each). V lost 11 bases and J 0 bases, leaving 14 bases between the germline ends. Germline CDR1 reads SNHLY; CDR2 reads FYNNEI. The length of the CDR3 is 14 residues. The CDR3 sequence is CAVGGGLAKNIQYF. DNA of the CDR3: TGTGCCGTCGGAGGGGGACTAGCCAAAAACATTCAGTACTTC. Combining the CDR3 with reference TRBV2 and TRBJ2-4 gives the whole variable domain EPEVTQTPSHQVTQMGQEVILRCVPISNHLYFYWYRQILGQKVEFLVSFYNNEISEKSEIFDDQFSVERPDGSNFTLKIRSTKLEDSAMYFCAVGGGLAKNIQYFGAGTRLSVL.

On this clonotype: At one of its ends the junction is not consistent with the germline gene, which may arise from a read error. CDR3 region: CASGQLPGPETQYF. The CDR3 region has the DNA TGCGCCAGCGGCCAGCTCCCGGGGCCGGAGACCCAGTACTTC. The V gene is TRBV4-1, the J gene TRBJ2-5; D possibly uses TRBD1 or TRBD2 (5 bases each). The CDR3 runs 14 residues. Germline CDR1 reads MGHRA; CDR2 reads YSYEKL.

V is TRBV24-1 and J is TRBJ2-1, with 9 bases matching TRBD2. CDR3 length: 17 amino acids. Trimming took 3 bases from V and 1 from J; bases not matched to a gene: 6. The germline V gene encodes CDR1 KGHDR and CDR2 SFDVKD. The DNA for the CDR3 is TGTGCCACCAGTGATGAGGGACTAGCTGCGTCCTACAATGAGCAGTTCTTC. This translates into CATSDEGLAASYNEQFF.

V is TRBV30 and J is TRBJ2-5; D is possibly TRBD1 or TRBD2 (5 bases each). TRBJ2-7 matches the DNA end more closely, so the J call is doubtful. Germline V lookup: CDR1 GTSNPN, CDR2 SVGIG (reference sequence). The CDR3 runs 11 residues. The CDR3 DNA reads TGTGCCTGGAGGGGGGTAGCCGAGCAGTACTTC. This translates into CAWRGVAEQYF.

Turning to this clonotype: An end of the junction does not agree with germline; a read error may underlie this. The rearrangement joins TRBV10-3 to TRBJ2-3; weak D call: TRBD1 (6 bases). The CDR3 runs 13 residues. Germline-derived CDR1 and CDR2 are ENHRY and SYGVKD. CDR3 bases: TGTGCCATCAATGAGGGGGGCACAGATACGCAGTATTTT. It codes for CAINEGGTDTQYF.

This chain uses TRBV7-6 with TRBJ2-1; D gene uncertain. Germline assignment: CDR1 SGHVS and CDR2 FNYEAQ. This CDR3 comprises 14 residues. V was cut by 0 bases and J by 6 bases, with 9 bases left in between. CDR3 DNA: TGTGCCAGCAGCTTAGCTTGGCAGACCAATGAGCAGTTCTTC. Translated: CASSLAWQTNEQFF.

This clonotype was picked up a small number of times. This chain connects TRBV7-6 to TRBJ2-2, with 8 nucleotides matching TRBD2. Germline-derived CDR1 and CDR2 are SGHVS and FNYEAQ. J was trimmed by 3 bases and V by 2 bases; bases with no gene match: 11. This CDR3 has 18 residues. CDR3 in amino acids: CASSLRTSGGPYTGELFF. In DNA form, the CDR3 reads TGTGCCAGCAGCTTAAGAACGAGCGGGGGACCATACACCGGGGAGCTGTTTTTT.

The chain recombines TRBV7-3 with TRBJ2-3; D remains unclear. Looked up from germline, CDR1 is SGHTA and CDR2 is FQGTGA. The CDR3 is made up of 16 amino acids. Trimming removed 0 bases at V and 0 bases at J, with 10 bases between. The CDR3 DNA is TGTGCCAGCAGCTTAACAGTCATCCCTAGCACAGATACGCAGTATTTT. It encodes CASSLTVIPSTDTQYF.

The CDR3, as DNA: TGTGCCAGCAGCTTAATGACAGGGGGGCTTATCACCGGGGAGCTGTTTTTT. Translation gives CASSLMTGGLITGELFF. This chain joins TRBV7-9 and TRBJ2-2; 9 bases are shared with TRBD1. Germline V lookup: CDR1 SEHNR, CDR2 FQNEAQ (reference sequence). Trimming cost V 2 bases and J 4 bases; bases outside gene matches: 8. This CDR3 contains 17 residues.

This clonotype was observed a handful of times. Written as DNA, the CDR3 is TGTGCCAGCAGTTTCCCGTGGGACGAGCAGTACGTC. This encodes CASSFPWDEQYV. This sequence joins TRBV28 and TRBJ2-7, with D hard to call. The germline V and J ends were trimmed by 3 bases and 5 bases, with 8 bases remaining between them. This CDR3 contains 12 residues. Germline V gene sequence: CDR1 MDHEN, CDR2 SYDVKM.

This clonotype was counted a few times. The chain couples TRBV29-1 to TRBJ1-4; possibly TRBD1 for D (5 bases). This CDR3 spans 12 amino acids. CDR1 is SQVTM, CDR2 ANQGSEA, per germline. V shed 7 bases and J shed 13 bases, with 19 bases lying between them. The CDR3 DNA reads as TGCAGCGCCCATAACCCAGGGAGAGGACTGTTTTTT. Translation: CSAHNPGRGLFF. Complete variable domain (other parts from reference TRBV29-1 and TRBJ1-4): SAVISQKPSRDICQRGTSLTIQCQVDSQVTMMFWYRQQPGQSLTLIATANQGSEATYESGFVIDKFPISRPNLTFSTLTVSNMSPEDSSIYLCSAHNPGRGLFFGSGTQLSVL.

This clonotype appeared a single time. The rearrangement uses TRBV7-2 and TRBJ2-3; unclear D gene. Germline V gives CDR1 SGHTA, CDR2 FQGNSA. Trimming left V 5 bases short and J 2 bases short, with 8 bases between. This CDR3 is built from 13 residues. This CDR3 is CASSRHLTDTQYF. The DNA for the CDR3 is TGTGCCAGCAGCCGTCATCTCACAGATACGCAGTATTTT. Based on the CDR3 plus reference TRBV7-2 and TRBJ2-3, the full variable domain is GAGVSQSPSNKVTEKGKDVELRCDPISGHTALYWYRQSLGQGLEFLIYFQGNSAPDKSGLPSDRFSAERTGGSVSTLTIQRTQQEDSAVYLCASSRHLTDTQYFGPGTRLTVL.

This clonotype was counted at least ten times. The chain uses TRBV12-3 or TRBV12-4 and TRBJ2-7; maybe TRBD1 (5 bases). The ends were cut back, 1 base at V and 2 bases at J, with 6 bases in the middle. There are 13 residues in the CDR3. CDR3 in DNA: TGTGCCAGCAGTTTAGTGGACACCTACGAGCAGTACTTC. Protein product: CASSLVDTYEQYF.

J is TRBJ2-1 and V is TRBV6-5; D is unresolved. Trimming took 0 bases from V and 1 from J, leaving 7 bases between them. Germline V gives CDR1 MNHEY, CDR2 SVGAGI. The CDR3 runs 15 residues. CDR3 DNA sequence: TGTGCCAGCAGTTACTCCCAGGCGTCCTACAATGAGCAGTTCTTC. Its protein product is CASSYSQASYNEQFF.

This clonotype was seen at least ten times. V is TRBV7-3 and J is TRBJ2-1; D might be TRBD1 (6 bases). Looked up from germline, CDR1 is SGHTA and CDR2 is FQGTGA. There are 15 residues in the CDR3. Trimming left V 2 bases short and J 6 bases short, with 14 bases between. The CDR3 region is CASSLGTGWVNEQFF. For the CDR3, the DNA is TGTGCCAGCAGCTTAGGCACAGGGTGGGTCAATGAGCAGTTCTTC. The full variable domain, with the rest looked up from reference TRBV7-3 and TRBJ2-1, is GAGVSQTPSNKVTEKGKYVELRCDPISGHTALYWYRQSLGQGPEFLIYFQGTGAADDSGLPNDRFFAVRPEGSVSTLKIQRTERGDSAVYLCASSLGTGWVNEQFFGPGTRLTVL.

This clonotype was seen more than once but under ten times. The chain has TRBV5-1 and TRBJ2-7; 10 bases agree with TRBD1. The CDR3 contains 15 residues. Trimming at V came to 4 bases and at J to 3 bases, leaving 7 bases not matched to a gene. Per the germline V gene, CDR1 is SGHRS and CDR2 is YFSETQ. CDR3 sequence reads: CASSPGQGNGYEQYV. In DNA form, the CDR3 reads TGCGCCAGCAGCCCGGGACAGGGGAATGGCTACGAGCAGTACGTC.

The rearrangement links TRBV12-3 or TRBV12-4 to TRBJ2-3; 9 nucleotides align to TRBD2. The ends lost 7 bases at V and 5 bases at J; junction bases unmatched: 10. The CDR3 has 15 amino acids. The CDR3 region is CASIQGGLALDTQYF. In nucleotides, the CDR3 is TGTGCCAGCATCCAAGGGGGACTAGCACTAGATACGCAGTATTTT.

The chain recombines TRBV4-1 with TRBJ1-1, with D unclear. Germline lookup yields CDR1 MGHRA and CDR2 YSYEKL. Trimming removed 4 bases from V and 8 bases from J, with 14 bases in between. The CDR3 is 13 amino acids. CDR3 bases: TGCGCCAGCAGCCGCCTGGGTGAGGTGGAAGCTTTCTTT. The encoded protein is CASSRLGEVEAFF.

The rearrangement joins TRBV29-1 to TRBJ2-2; D remains ambiguous. V lost 7 bases and J 5 bases, leaving 14 bases between the germline ends. Germline CDR1 reads SQVTM; CDR2 reads ANQGSEA. The CDR3 extends over 13 amino acids. CDR3 residues: CSARSALTGELFF. The CDR3 bases are TGCAGCGCTCGATCGGCCCTGACCGGGGAGCTGTTTTTT.

CDR3 nucleotide sequence: TGTGCCAGCTCACCAGACAGGGGTAGCACAGATACGCAGTATTTT. Translating it yields CASSPDRGSTDTQYF. The genes are TRBV18 and TRBJ2-3, with TRBD1 identical over 8 bases. The CDR3 sequence is 15 residues long. Losses at the gene ends were 2 bases for V and 0 bases for J; bases not matched to a gene: 1. CDR1 is KGHSH and CDR2 is LQKENI in the germline V gene.

CDR3: CASSLERTGGREQFF. DNA of the CDR3: TGTGCCAGCAGTTTGGAGAGGACAGGGGGCCGTGAGCAGTTCTTC. The chain couples TRBV12-3 or TRBV12-4 to TRBJ2-1, with 11 bases aligning to TRBD1. The CDR3 totals 15 residues. Trimming took 3 bases from V and 9 from J; bases not matched to a gene: 7.

The chain carries TRBV29-1 and TRBJ1-1, with a tentative D call TRBD1 (5 bases). CDR1 and CDR2 (germline): SQVTM, ANQGSEA. The CDR3 is made up of 14 amino acids. With 7 bases removed from V and 11 bases from J, the gap between germline ends came to 26 bases. CDR3 bases: TGCAGCGCCGAGAAGGGTCAGTGGAGGGGCAAGGCTTTCTTT. Its protein product is CSAEKGQWRGKAFF.

This clonotype occurred a few times. This sequence joins TRBV4-1 and TRBJ1-2, with D maybe TRBD1 (6 bases). Germline V gives CDR1 MGHRA, CDR2 YSYEKL. This CDR3 is 16 amino acids long. Deletions cut 4 bases from V and 0 bases from J, with 15 bases between. The DNA of the CDR3 is TGCGCCAGCAGCCCGACAGGCGAGGGCTCTAACTATGGCTACACCTTC. Translation: CASSPTGEGSNYGYTF.